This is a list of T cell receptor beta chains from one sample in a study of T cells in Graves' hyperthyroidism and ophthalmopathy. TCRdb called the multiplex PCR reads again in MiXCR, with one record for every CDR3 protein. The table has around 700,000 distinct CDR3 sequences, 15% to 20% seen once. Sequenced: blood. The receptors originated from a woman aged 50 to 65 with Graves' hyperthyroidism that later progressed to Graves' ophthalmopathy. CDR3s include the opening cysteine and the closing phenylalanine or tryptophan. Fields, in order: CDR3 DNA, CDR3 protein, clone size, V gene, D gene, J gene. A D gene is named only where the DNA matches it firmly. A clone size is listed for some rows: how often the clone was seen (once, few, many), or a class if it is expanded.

TGTGCCAGCAGCCATACCCGGGGCTTAAACGGAAACACCATATATTTT | CASSHTRGLNGNTIYF | . | TRBV12-3/TRBV12-4 | . | TRBJ1-3
TGTGCCAGCCAGGGACAAAGCACTGAAGCTTTCTTT | CASQGQSTEAFF | few | TRBV6-1 | . | TRBJ1-1
TGTGCCAGCAGTTACACGTCAGGGCTCTCTGGAAACACCATATATTTT | CASSYTSGLSGNTIYF | few | TRBV6-2/TRBV6-3 | . | TRBJ1-3
TGTGCCAGCAGCTCCCGGACCCGGGAGCCCCAGCATTTT | CASSSRTREPQHF | many | TRBV7-9 | . | TRBJ1-5
TGTGCCAGCAGCGCAGGGATGGGCAGGGCGGCTTTCTTT | CASSAGMGRAAFF | many | TRBV7-8 | . | TRBJ1-1
TGTGCCAGCACAGCAAGAGGGACAGGGGCCTACGAGCAGTACTTC | CASTARGTGAYEQYF | many | TRBV2 | TRBD1 | TRBJ2-7
TGTGCCTGCCACCGGGACAGGCCTGAAAAACTGTTTTTT | CACHRDRPEKLFF | many | TRBV2 | TRBD1 | TRBJ1-4
TGTGCCAGCAGCGTAGGTCCGGGGGTGAGCTCCTACGAGCAGTACTTC | CASSVGPGVSSYEQYF | few | TRBV9 | . | TRBJ2-7
TGCGCCAGCAGCCAGCTAACACACCTCACCGGGGAGCTGTTTTTT | CASSQLTHLTGELFF | . | TRBV5-1 | . | TRBJ2-2
TGCAGCGTTGAAGTGGGACAACTTAACTATGGCTACACCTTC | CSVEVGQLNYGYTF | few | TRBV29-1 | . | TRBJ1-2
TGTGCCAGCAGCTACACCCCGCGGCAGGGCATCTTCTACAATGAGCAGTTCTTC | CASSYTPRQGIFYNEQFF | . | TRBV7-9 | . | TRBJ2-1
TGTGCCAGCAGCCCCCGCCAGGCTAGCGGGGATCGCACAGATACGCAGTATTTT | CASSPRQASGDRTDTQYF | many | TRBV3-1 | TRBD2 | TRBJ2-3
TGTGCCTGGAGTCGAGACAGGGTAAGCTCCTACGAGCAGTACTTC | CAWSRDRVSSYEQYF | many | TRBV30 | TRBD1 | TRBJ2-7
TGTGCCTGGAGTGTGGGGGACCAAGAGACCCAGTACTTC | CAWSVGDQETQYF | many | TRBV30 | . | TRBJ2-5
TGCAGTGCTAGAGATTTGGGGGTGTTCACCTTC | CSARDLGVFTF | few | TRBV20-1 | . | TRBJ1-2